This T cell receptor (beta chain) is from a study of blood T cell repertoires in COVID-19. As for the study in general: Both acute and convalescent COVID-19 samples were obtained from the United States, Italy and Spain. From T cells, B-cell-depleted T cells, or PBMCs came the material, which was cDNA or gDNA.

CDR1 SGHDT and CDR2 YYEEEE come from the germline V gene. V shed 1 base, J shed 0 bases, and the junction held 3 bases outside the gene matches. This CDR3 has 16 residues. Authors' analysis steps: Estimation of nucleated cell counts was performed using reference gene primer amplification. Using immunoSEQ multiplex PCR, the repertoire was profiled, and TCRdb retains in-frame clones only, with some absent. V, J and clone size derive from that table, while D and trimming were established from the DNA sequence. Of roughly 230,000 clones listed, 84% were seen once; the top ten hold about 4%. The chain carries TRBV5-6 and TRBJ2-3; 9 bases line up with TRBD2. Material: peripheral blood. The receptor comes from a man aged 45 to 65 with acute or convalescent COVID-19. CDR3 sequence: CASSLPSGTSTDTQYF. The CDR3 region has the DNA TGTGCCAGCAGCTTGCCTAGCGGGACGAGCACAGATACGCAGTATTTT.